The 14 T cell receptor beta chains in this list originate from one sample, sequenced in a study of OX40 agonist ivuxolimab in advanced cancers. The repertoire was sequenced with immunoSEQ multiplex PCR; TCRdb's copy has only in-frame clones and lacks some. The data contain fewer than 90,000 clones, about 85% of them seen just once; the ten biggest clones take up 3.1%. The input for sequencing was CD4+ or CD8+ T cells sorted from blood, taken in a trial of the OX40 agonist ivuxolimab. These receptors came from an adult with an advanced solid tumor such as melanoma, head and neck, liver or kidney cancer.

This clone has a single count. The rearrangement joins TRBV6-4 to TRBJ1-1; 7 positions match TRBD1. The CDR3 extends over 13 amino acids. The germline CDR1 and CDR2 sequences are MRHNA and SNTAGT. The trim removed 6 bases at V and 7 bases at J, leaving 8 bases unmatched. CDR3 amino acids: CASRPPGGGEAFF. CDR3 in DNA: TGTGCCAGCAGGCCCCCAGGGGGTGGTGAAGCTTTCTTT.

The CDR3 here is CASSPGVGSTEAFF. As DNA, the CDR3 is TGTGCCAGCTCACCGGGGGTCGGGAGCACTGAAGCTTTCTTT. The rearrangement joins TRBV18 to TRBJ1-1; D may be TRBD1 (5 bases). CDR1 and CDR2 (germline): KGHSH, LQKENI. The V end lost 3 bases, the J end lost 4 bases, and 12 bases lay between the germline ends. This CDR3 region has 14 residues.

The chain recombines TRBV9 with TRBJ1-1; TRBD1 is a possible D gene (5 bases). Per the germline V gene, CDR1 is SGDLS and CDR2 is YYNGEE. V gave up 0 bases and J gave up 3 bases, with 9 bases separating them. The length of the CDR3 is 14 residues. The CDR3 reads CASSVEGRDTEAFF. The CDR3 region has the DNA TGTGCCAGCAGCGTAGAGGGCAGGGACACTGAAGCTTTCTTT.

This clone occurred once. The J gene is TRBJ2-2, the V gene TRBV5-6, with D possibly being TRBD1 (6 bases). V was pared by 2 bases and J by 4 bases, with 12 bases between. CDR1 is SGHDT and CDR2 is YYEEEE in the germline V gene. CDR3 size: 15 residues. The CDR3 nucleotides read TGTGCCAGCAGCTTTAGAGTAGGGGGCACCGGGGAGCTGTTTTTT. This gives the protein CASSFRVGGTGELFF.

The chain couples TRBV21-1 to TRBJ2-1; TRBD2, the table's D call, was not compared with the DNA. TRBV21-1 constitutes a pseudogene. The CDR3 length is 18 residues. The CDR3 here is CASSFRTPLAGVYNEQFF. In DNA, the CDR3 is TGTGCCAGCAGCTTCCGGACACCCCTAGCGGGGGTCTACAATGAGCAGTTCTTC.

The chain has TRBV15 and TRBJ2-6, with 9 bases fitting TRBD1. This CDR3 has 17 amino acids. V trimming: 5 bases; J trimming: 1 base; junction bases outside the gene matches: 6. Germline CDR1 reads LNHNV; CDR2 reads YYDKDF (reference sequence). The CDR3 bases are TGTGCCACCAGCCTTCGACAGGGGGTGTCTGGGGCCAACGTCCTGACTTTC. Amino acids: CATSLRQGVSGANVLTF.

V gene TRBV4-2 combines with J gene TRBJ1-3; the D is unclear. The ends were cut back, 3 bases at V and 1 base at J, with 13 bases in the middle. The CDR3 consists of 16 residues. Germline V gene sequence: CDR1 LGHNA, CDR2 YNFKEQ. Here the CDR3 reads CASSHTLQESGNTIYF. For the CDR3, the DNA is TGTGCCAGCAGCCACACTTTGCAGGAGTCTGGAAACACCATATATTTT.

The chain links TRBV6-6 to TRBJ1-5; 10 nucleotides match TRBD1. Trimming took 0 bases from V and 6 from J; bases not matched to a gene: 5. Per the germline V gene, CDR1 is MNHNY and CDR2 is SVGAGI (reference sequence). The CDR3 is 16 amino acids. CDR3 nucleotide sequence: TGTGCCAGCAGTTACTCCTCCGGGACAGGGGCTCAGCCCCAGCATTTT. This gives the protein CASSYSSGTGAQPQHF.

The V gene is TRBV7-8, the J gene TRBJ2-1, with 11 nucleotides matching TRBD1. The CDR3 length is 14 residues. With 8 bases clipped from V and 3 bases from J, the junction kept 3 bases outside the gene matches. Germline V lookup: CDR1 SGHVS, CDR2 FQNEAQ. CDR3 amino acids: CASSGQGVYNEQFF. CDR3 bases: TGTGCCAGCTCGGGACAGGGGGTCTACAATGAGCAGTTCTTC.

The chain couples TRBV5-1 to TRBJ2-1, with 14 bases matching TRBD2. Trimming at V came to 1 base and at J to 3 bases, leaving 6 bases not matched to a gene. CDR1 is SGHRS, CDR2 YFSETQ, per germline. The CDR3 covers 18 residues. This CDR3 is CASSLLTSGRGNYNEQFF. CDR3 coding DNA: TGCGCCAGCAGCTTGTTGACTAGCGGGAGGGGGAACTACAATGAGCAGTTCTTC.

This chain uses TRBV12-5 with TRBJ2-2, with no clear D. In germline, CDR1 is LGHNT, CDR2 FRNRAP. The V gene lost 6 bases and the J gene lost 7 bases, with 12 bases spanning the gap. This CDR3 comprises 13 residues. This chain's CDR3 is CASGPPTDGELFF. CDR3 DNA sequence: TGTGCTAGTGGCCCCCCTACGGACGGGGAGCTGTTTTTT.

The CDR3 DNA sequence: TGTGCCAGCAGCTCGAGGGACAGGCATAGCAATCAGCCCCAGCATTTT. This sequence encodes CASSSRDRHSNQPQHF. J is TRBJ1-5 and V is TRBV7-8, with 8 bases lining up with TRBD1. V lost 4 bases and J lost 0; bases outside the gene matches: 5. The CDR3 consists of 16 residues. Germline assignment: CDR1 SGHVS and CDR2 FQNEAQ.

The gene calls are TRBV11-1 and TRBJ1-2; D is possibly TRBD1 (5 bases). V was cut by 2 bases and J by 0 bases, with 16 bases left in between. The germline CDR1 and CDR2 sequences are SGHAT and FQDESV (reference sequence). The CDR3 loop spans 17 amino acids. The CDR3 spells CASSLRDSAGPNYGYTF. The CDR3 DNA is TGTGCCAGCAGCTTAAGGGACTCAGCGGGGCCTAACTATGGCTACACCTTC.

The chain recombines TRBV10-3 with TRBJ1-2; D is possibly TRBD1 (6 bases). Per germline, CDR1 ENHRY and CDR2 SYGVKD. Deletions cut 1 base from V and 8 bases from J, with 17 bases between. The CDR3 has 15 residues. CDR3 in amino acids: CAISEWGQGVRGYTF. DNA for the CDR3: TGTGCCATCAGTGAGTGGGGGCAGGGAGTTCGAGGCTACACCTTC.